This entry lists 8 T cell receptor beta chains sequenced from one sample in a study of blood T cells in healthy people across ages. Then a second PCR, running roughly 7 to 11 cycles, was carried out with a sample-barcoded 5' primer and a J-beta primer mix. TCRdb reprocessed the 5' RACE reads with MiXCR, giving one entry per CDR3 protein. The sample holds over 550,000 distinct CDR3 sequences, about 28% seen once. The sequenced sample was blood. The origin of the receptors is a woman older than 75 in good health.

Many counts were recorded for this clonotype. The gene calls are TRBV6-5 and TRBJ2-3; TRBD1 matches 7 bases. The germline CDR1 and CDR2 sequences are MNHEY and SVGAGI. Germline trimming cut 6 bases from V and 0 bases from J; bases unmatched to any gene: 3. This CDR3 comprises 14 residues. For the CDR3, the DNA is TGTGCCAGCAGACTAGGGGGCAGCACAGATACGCAGTATTTT. This sequence encodes CASRLGGSTDTQYF.

In this sample, this clonotype turned up many times. The CDR3 loop reads CASSFRGSVVADTQYF. The CDR3 nucleotides read TGTGCCAGCAGCTTCAGAGGGTCCGTCGTGGCAGATACGCAGTATTTT. This sequence joins TRBV11-1 and TRBJ2-3, with a weak D call TRBD2 (5 bases). The CDR3 covers 16 residues. Germline CDR1 reads SGHAT; CDR2 reads FQDESV (reference sequence). Trimming removed 3 bases from V and 4 bases from J, with 17 bases in between.

V usage is TRBV6-5 and J usage is TRBJ2-3, with TRBD2 matching over 8 bases. In germline, CDR1 is MNHEY, CDR2 SVGAGI. Germline trimming cut 8 bases from V and 6 bases from J; bases unmatched to any gene: 13. CDR3 length: 15 amino acids. The CDR3 nucleotides read TGTGCCAGCCACCCGGGCGGGGGGCGGTCGGATACGCAGTATTTT. This encodes CASHPGGGRSDTQYF.

This clonotype was seen once. Germline is not matched at one junction end, which may reflect a read error. V usage is TRBV5-5 and J usage is TRBJ1-6, with 9 nucleotides matching TRBD1. The V gene's germline CDR1 is SGHKS and CDR2 YYEKEE (reference sequence). The CDR3 is 14 residues long. CDR3 region: CASSRGQGESPRHF. CDR3 in DNA: TGTGCCAGCAGCCGGGGACAGGGAGAATCACCCCGCCACTTT. Based on the CDR3 plus reference TRBV5-5 and TRBJ1-6, the full variable domain is DAGVTQSPTHLIKTRGQQVTLRCSPISGHKSVSWYQQVLGQGPQFIFQYYEKEERGRGNFPDRFSARQFPNYSSELNVNALLLGDSALYLCASSRGQGESPRHFGNGTRLTVT.

This clonotype has only a few counts. The chain is built from TRBV5-6 and TRBJ1-1, with TRBD1 matching 10 bases. Per the germline V gene, CDR1 is SGHDT and CDR2 is YYEEEE. The CDR3 consists of 16 residues. V shed 4 bases and J 1 base; nucleotides not matched to a gene: 7. CDR3 loop: CASSPRGQGTNTEAFF. The CDR3 nucleotides are TGTGCCAGCAGCCCTAGGGGACAGGGGACGAACACTGAAGCTTTCTTT.

The chain employs TRBV12-3 or TRBV12-4 and TRBJ2-7, with 11 bases matching TRBD1. The CDR3 sequence is 14 residues long. V dropped 5 bases and J dropped 6; count of bases not matched to a gene: 6. The CDR3 nucleotides are TGTGCCAGCAGTCGGGGACAGGGGGGATCCGAGCAGTACTTC. This codes for CASSRGQGGSEQYF.

This clonotype showed up many times. This chain links TRBV6-5 with TRBJ1-5; D uncertain. The CDR3 spans 10 residues. Trimming cost V 8 bases and J 4 bases, with 3 bases left between them. Germline CDR1 is MNHEY and CDR2 is SVGAGI. The CDR3 loop reads CASGNQPQHF. As DNA, the CDR3 is TGTGCCAGCGGTAATCAGCCCCAGCATTTT.

The CDR3 region is CASSFWTSGGQYNEQFF. The CDR3, as DNA: TGCGCCAGCAGCTTCTGGACTAGCGGGGGCCAGTACAATGAGCAGTTCTTC. V and J are TRBV5-1 and TRBJ2-1; 13 bases align to TRBD2. CDR3 length: 17 amino acids. CDR1 and CDR2 (germline): SGHRS, YFSETQ. The ends lost 2 bases at V and 4 bases at J; junction bases unmatched: 6.